This TCR beta chain was recorded in a study of cytomegalovirus exposure and HLA in healthy donors. V trimming: 6 bases; J trimming: 7 bases; junction bases outside the gene matches: 7. The germline gives CDR1 SNHLY, CDR2 FYNNEI. The CDR3 runs to 14 residues. Sequencing was performed with immunoSEQ multiplex PCR; in TCRdb, only in-frame clones are kept and a portion is missing. The repertoire holds 190,000 or so clones, with roughly 88% as singletons. This TCR came from a woman aged 25 to 39 in good health and CMV-seropositive. The rearrangement uses TRBV2 and TRBJ1-4; the match to TRBD1 covers 8 bases. The sample was PBMCs. DNA for the CDR3: TGTGCCAGCAGGATTCAGGGGGCAGGTGAAAAACTGTTTTTT. Translated, it gives CASRIQGAGEKLFF.